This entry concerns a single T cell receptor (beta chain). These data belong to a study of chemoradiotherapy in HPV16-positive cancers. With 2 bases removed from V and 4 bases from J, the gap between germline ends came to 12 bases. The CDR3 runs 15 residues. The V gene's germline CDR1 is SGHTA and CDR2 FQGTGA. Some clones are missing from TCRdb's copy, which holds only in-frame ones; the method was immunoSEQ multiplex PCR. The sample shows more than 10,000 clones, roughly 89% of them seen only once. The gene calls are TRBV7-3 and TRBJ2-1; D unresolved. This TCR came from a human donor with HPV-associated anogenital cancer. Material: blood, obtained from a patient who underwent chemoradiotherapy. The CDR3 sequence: CASSLQGQIYNEQFF. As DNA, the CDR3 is TGTGCCAGCAGCTTACAAGGGCAGATATACAATGAGCAGTTCTTC.